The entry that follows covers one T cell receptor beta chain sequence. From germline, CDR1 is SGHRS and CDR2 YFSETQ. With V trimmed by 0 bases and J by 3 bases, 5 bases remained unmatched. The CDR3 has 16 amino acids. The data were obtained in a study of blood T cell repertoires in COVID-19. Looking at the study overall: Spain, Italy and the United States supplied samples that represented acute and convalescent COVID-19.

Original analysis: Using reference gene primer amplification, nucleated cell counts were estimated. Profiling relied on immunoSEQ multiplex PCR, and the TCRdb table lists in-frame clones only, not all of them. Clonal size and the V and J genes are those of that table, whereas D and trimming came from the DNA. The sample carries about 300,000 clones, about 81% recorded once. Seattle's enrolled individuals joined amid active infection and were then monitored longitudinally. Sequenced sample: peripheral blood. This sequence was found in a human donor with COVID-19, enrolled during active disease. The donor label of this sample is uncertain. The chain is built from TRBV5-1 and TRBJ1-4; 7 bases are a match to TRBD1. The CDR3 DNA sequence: TGCGCCAGCAGCTTGGCCACCGGGACAGCTAATGAAAAACTGTTTTTT. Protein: CASSLATGTANEKLFF.